This TCR beta chain was retrieved from a study of cytomegalovirus exposure and HLA in healthy donors (dated by TCRdb to the late 2010s). Regarding the research as a whole: According to an earlier analysis of a few hundred of the donors, about 180 million T cells yielded 120 million or so unique TCR beta sequences and 276 Gb of sequence data. In addition to the first cohort of 666 subjects, a separate validation cohort of 120 different subjects was used. Of the approximately 400 genotyped donors, around 81% fell in the genetic ancestry cluster associated with self-reported Caucasian donors. Among over 350 genotyped donors of the cohort, an average of 235,054 unique TCR beta nucleotide sequences were sequenced per donor, roughly a sixth of them non-productive. Using immunosequencing, the study profiled T cell repertoires from 666 subjects and related those repertoires to cytomegalovirus serostatus. Several DR-DQ haplotypes were treated as single units for association and clustering because of strong linkage in the cohort. Alongside the repertoire data, information on donor age, sex, ethnicity and CMV serostatus was compiled. A later analysis re-examined previously published TCR beta repertoires from just over 650 donors and added high-resolution HLA genotyping to investigate patterns of TCR occurrence. All discovery cohort repertoires had been generated using a single sequencing platform. An early release that covered approximately 600 HLA-typed donors contained approximately 300 gigabases of sequencing data and about 84 million unique TCR sequences. In the later analysis, no new phenotypic data were used to find candidate immune exposures; instead, reliance was placed on TCR beta sequences and their occurrence across donors. The study aimed to test whether cataloging public T cell receptors could reveal signatures of past pathogen exposure. An earlier analysis of some 600 of the donors applied high-throughput TCR beta sequencing to assess whether each TCR beta V gene segment acted as functional or pseudogenic. The number of donors typed differed by locus, with roughly 629-640 for A, B, C, DRB1 and DQB1, around 520 for DQA1, nearly 610 for DPA1, and about 450 for DPB1. To predict cytomegalovirus infection status, the study brought together high-throughput TCR immunosequencing, statistical association of individual TCRs with disease status, and machine learning. A later genetic analysis used genome-wide SNP genotypes for about 65% of the 666 donors, treating that subset as a discovery cohort. HLA typing covered class I and class II loci at four-digit resolution.

Notes on this clone: Its antigen is not yet known.

To prepare the library, the immunoSEQ multiplex PCR assay was applied. A mixture of 60 forward primers for TCR Vbeta segments and 13 reverse primers for TCR Jbeta segments was used in the multiplex PCR. The CDR3 region of rearranged TCR beta genes was amplified from genomic DNA with a multiplex PCR assay. The Illumina HiSeq System was used to sequence the amplified TCR beta libraries as 87-base-pair reads. The authors processed their data as follows. A later analysis tallied 70 million to 100 million unique TCR beta chains across the approximately 670 repertoires, and around 12 million of those chains were shared by two or more donors. A nearest-neighbor algorithm error-corrected the raw reads and collapsed the reads into unique sequences, merging closely related sequences to remove PCR and sequencing errors. To assign V, D and J gene segments, CDR3 sequences were aligned to IMGT reference sequences. For a sequence to be retained, at least a six-nucleotide match to both a V gene segment and a J gene segment was required. A rearrangement was called productive if the CDR3 had no stop codons and remained in frame with V and J, and every other rearrangement was called non-productive. Following IMGT convention, CDR3 was defined as the stretch from the second conserved V-encoded cysteine to the conserved J-encoded phenylalanine. Sequences without an unambiguous match to a single V gene segment were excluded from the earlier analysis of several hundred of the donors. In an earlier analysis of several hundred of the donors, V segments were called functional above 56.7% productive rearrangements and were called segregating when the between-donor standard deviation exceeded 5%. A statistical classification framework was built for diagnosing cytomegalovirus status from the catalog of TCR beta chain sequences. In a later analysis, TCR nucleotide sequences were compared against IMGT/GENE-DB human TR gene sequences so that V and J genes could be assigned. In a later analysis, CDR3 sequences and most-parsimonious VDJ recombination scenarios were assigned using the TCRdist pipeline. In a later analysis, each TCR beta chain was defined by its CDR3 amino acid sequence together with its V-gene family, and reads lacking a unique V-gene family were excluded. A later analysis removed 592 highly shared, low-generation-probability nucleotide sequences to deal with suspected cross-contamination and a sequencing artifact. A later analysis calculated a clonal expansion index for each public chain from normalized within-repertoire ranks of inferred template counts. In a later analysis, generation probabilities were computed with a VDJ recombination model fitted to out-of-frame rearrangements, and the resulting probabilities were checked against IGoR. A later analysis scored TCR-TCR, TCR-HLA and TCR-CMV co-occurrence with hypergeometric tests, applying a repertoire-size bias correction to TCR pairs. A later analysis estimated false discovery rates by permuting HLA or CMV assignments 20 times. In a later analysis, co-occurring TCRs were grouped with DBSCAN, and TCRdist sequence similarity was added when clustering was performed within HLA-allele-positive subsets. Repertoires with fewer than 30,000 or more than 120,000 public chains were left out of co-occurrence clustering, as were five repertoires with anomalous nucleotide sharing. Not all clones reach the TCRdb copy of this immuneACCESS table, which keeps in-frame sequences only. Checked studies attribute under half of the gap to unresolved V genes and leave the rest unexplained. From that table come the V and J calls and clone size; the DNA was used to work out D and trimming. The sample table on file contains 68,000 or so clones. The top ten hold more than 15% of the sample.

Results the study describes overall, beyond this receptor: Several of the top co-occurrence clusters appeared to be linked to parvovirus B19, influenza, CMV and Epstein-Barr virus, according to a later analysis. Because some donors lacked HLA typing at each locus, the association tests relied only on the typed subset. A total of 164 TCR beta chains were listed by the study as associated with cytomegalovirus. In a later analysis, HLA-associated TCR beta chains showed more clonal expansion and lower generation probabilities than non-associated chains that were equally common. A later genetic analysis reported fewer N-insertions in productive TCRs among donors in an Asian-associated ancestry cluster than the approximately 670-donor mean. In an earlier analysis of approximately 590 of the donors, most TCR beta V segments were observed in productive rearrangements about 90% or about 30% of the time, broadly matching IMGT annotations. Because counts were too low, about 18 rarely observed V segments, including chromosome 9 orphons, were left out of the earlier analysis of 587 of the donors. In a later analysis, the rate of TCR association differed among HLA loci, with DRB1 alleles having the most associated TCRs and HLA-C alleles having the fewest. Assigning TCR associations to individual alleles was difficult when HLA alleles, especially DR and DQ, strongly co-occurred. An association between a missense DCLRE1C variant and V-gene and J-gene trimming of TCR beta chains was found in a later genetic analysis and replicated in an independent cohort. Some IMGT-functional V segments, including TRBV6-2 and TRBV6-3, could not be told apart with the 87-base-pair reads, so those segments were excluded. In both the original and validation cohorts, the classifier was reported to diagnose cytomegalovirus status with high specificity and sensitivity. Linkage disequilibrium might explain the correlated functional status among segregating V segments, but an unknown experimental factor could not be ruled out. CMV serostatus was the only immune exposure information available for the cohort. In a later analysis, 16,951 TCR beta sequences were associated with specific HLA alleles at a false discovery rate of 0.05. In this cohort, only TCR beta chains were sequenced, and detectable features were limited by the absence of alpha or paired-chain data. It was suggested by the authors that the approach could potentially be generalized to other disease states and immunological phenotypes. In vitro tests confirmed that a few of the cytomegalovirus-associated TCR beta chains recognize cytomegalovirus antigens. Most TCR sequences were seen in very few donors, while some public TCRs were found in many individuals. The presence/absence analyses assumed that sequencing depth was roughly uniform across donors, and that assumption may not be true. A cluster of highly shared sequence variants was judged likely to represent a technical artifact of the sequencing pipeline. Most CMV-associated TCR beta chains appeared to be HLA-restricted in a later analysis, and the HLA associations seemed to be driven largely by CMV exposure. A further reported finding was that TCR beta sequences accurately predicted the HLA-A and HLA-B alleles for most subjects in the first cohort.

The CDR3 runs 14 amino acids, cysteine and phenylalanine included. The kept DNA is CDR3 alone, 42 bases in frame from the first base. The trim is 4 bases for V and 4 bases for J, with a gap of 14 bases between the germline ends. Sequences SGHNT (CDR1) and YYREEE (CDR2) are obtained from the germline V gene (reference sequence). The cohort comprised fewer than 700 healthy bone marrow donors. All cohort members were sampled while nominally healthy, although unrecorded immune exposures were likely present. The donor tested CMV seronegative and was one of the 352 seronegative cohort members. A peripheral blood sample was provided by each donor, and peripheral blood mononuclear cells were used for TCR beta sequencing. Genomic DNA was extracted from the blood cell samples with the Qiagen DNeasy Blood Extraction Kit.

The sample taken for sequencing was PBMCs. The chain is assembled from TRBV5-4 and TRBJ1-2, and TRBD1 may be the D gene, going by 6 matching bases. This clonotype was obtained from a boy between 5 and 17 years old in good health and CMV-seronegative. The CDR3 sequence is CASSTPDRSYGYTF. The nucleotides are TGTGCCAGCAGCACCCCGGACAGATCCTATGGCTACACCTTC.